The T cell receptor beta chain described here comes from a study of shared clonotypes between healthy human individuals (dated by TCRdb to the early 2020s). Describing the broader study: A few men and a couple of women, aged 18 to 49 years, made up the cohort. Per donor, three plates each were used for CD4 naive and CD4 memory, two for CD8 naive, and one for CD8 memory. The study deeply sequenced blood TCR repertoires of five healthy adults to estimate repertoire size and the extent of clonotype sharing between individuals. Libraries were prepared and TCR repertoires were sequenced by different laboratories using diverse techniques, in order to increase sequencing depth and limit assay-specific biases. Leukapheresis yielded between about 0.94 and 8.9 billion PBMCs per donor. The paper's findings and limits, for the study overall: Because the study included only a small number of donors, the genetic and exposure-history diversity represented was limited. Estimated clonotype richness was generally larger for naive than for memory subsets. Sharing across four donors was observed for about 5% of naive CD4, over 3% of naive CD8, 2% to 2.5% of memory CD4, and around 0.42% of memory CD8 clonotypes. Pairwise subsampling indicated that sequencing depth was expected to affect the degree of clonotype sharing among donors. Rarefaction of sorted-subset datasets indicated incomplete sequencing despite the large sequencing depth. Sampling was limited to blood, and TCR repertoires in tissue likely differ from TCR repertoires in blood. Higher generation probabilities were observed for clonotypes shared by all four sorted-subset donors than for non-shared clonotypes.

CD8 naive samples consisted of CD45RO-negative cells that were positively selected for CCR7, yielding a CD45RA+CCR7+ population without TemRA cells. The donors were healthy, HIV-negative adults who had no recently reported acute infections or vaccinations. Every donor was a Caucasian adult living in Nashville, Tennessee, USA. After blood collection by leukapheresis, PBMCs were isolated using Ficoll-Histopaque density gradient centrifugation and then cryopreserved in the vapor phase of liquid nitrogen. Analytical flow cytometry was used to check the purity and quantity of each magnetically sorted T cell population. From each sorted fraction, genomic DNA was isolated and quantified by UV absorbance on a Nanodrop 2000c. The CDR3 starts with the cysteine, ends with the phenylalanine, and has 14 residues. Just the 42-base CDR3 DNA is kept, in frame starting at base 1. The germline V gene provides CDR1 SGHDT and CDR2 YYEEEE. Between the V and J ends, shortened by 0 bases and 3 bases respectively, the junction contains 9 bases.

TCR CDR3 regions were amplified from genomic DNA by multiplex PCR using the deep immunoSEQ assay. Genomic DNA extracted from each cell subset was distributed evenly over all wells of several immunoSEQ 96-well plates, and each plate served as one replicate. For sorted subsets, around 0.2 ug genomic DNA, equal to 30,000 or so T cell genomes, was loaded into each replicate PCR. The purified libraries were quantified using a Qubit 3.0 fluorometer, sized with a Bioanalyzer 2100, and then quantified again using the KAPA Library Quantification kit. Each immunoSEQ 96-well plate was sequenced on its own single-read 150-cycle Illumina NextSeq 550 flow cell. The authors' pipeline ran thus. Because the immunoSEQ output held only junctional sequences and lacked quality scores, the filtering could not match the filtering applied to full-length reads. To assign V/J genes and CDR3, sequences were annotated against IMGT germline references using PyIR, a Python wrapper for IgBLAST v1.9. Reads were filtered out if the reads had weak V/J assignments (E-value above 1e-6), no CDR3, stop codons, out-of-frame junctions, or ambiguous translated residues. V3J clonotypes were defined as sequences sharing the same inferred V gene, J gene, and CDR3 amino acid sequence. Percentage overlap between repertoires was computed as shared unique clonotypes divided by the size of the smaller repertoire. Three approaches were used to assess repertoire richness: RTK rarefaction, the Chao1 estimator, and Recon v2.1 estimates of unobserved clonotypes. OLGA was used to compute generation probabilities for all TCRbeta clonotypes that the gDNA method yielded from a few donors. The table comes from immuneACCESS by way of TCRdb, which keeps in-frame sequences with V and J called. Part of the clones is missing from these tables; in studies checked, under half for an unresolved V gene and the rest for unknown reasons. The V and J calls and the clone size are those of that table, but D and trimming were determined from the DNA. This sample lists around 2.1 million clones; about 93% were detected once. The top ten constitute around 1.7% of the sample.

To note about this clone: Its specific antigen is unknown. Base qualities are missing; no much larger clone stands one base away.

This sequence originates from a man between 18 and 29 years old in good health. Some clones in this sample may be carry-over from other donors' samples. The chain is assembled from TRBV5-6 and TRBJ1-1; the D gene lacks a confident call. The source material was naive CD8+ T cells from PBMCs. The cell subset or site label for this specimen denotes: CD45RA+CCR7+. Here is the DNA: TGTGCCAGCAGCTTGGGCGGGTTTCACACTGAAGCTTTCTTT. Translation gives CASSLGGFHTEAFF.